A single sample gave rise to the 27 T cell receptor beta chains below, sequenced in a study of T cells in Graves' hyperthyroidism and ophthalmopathy. RNA transcripts gave rise to amplified TCR beta CDR3 regions. TCR CDR3 regions were first amplified by RT-PCR with HTBI primers. TCRdb reanalysed the multiplex PCR reads using MiXCR and keeps one entry per CDR3 protein. The sample lists hundreds of thousands of distinct CDR3 sequences; around 15% were seen once. The sequencing input was blood. These receptors came from a woman between 40 and 55 years old with Graves' ophthalmopathy.

The genes are TRBV7-2 and TRBJ1-2, with a tentative D call TRBD1 (5 bases). V shed 1 base and J shed 4 bases, with 13 bases lying between them. Germline values: CDR1 SGHTA, CDR2 FQGNSA. The CDR3 is made up of 15 amino acids. The CDR3 sequence: CASSLGDGDFYGYTF. CDR3 DNA: TGTGCCAGCAGCTTAGGGGACGGGGACTTCTATGGCTACACCTTC.

This clonotype was observed many times. This chain connects TRBV10-3 to TRBJ1-3, with D maybe TRBD1 (5 bases). Deletions cut 3 bases from V and 0 bases from J, with 9 bases between. The CDR3 contains 15 residues. The germline V gene has CDR1 ENHRY and CDR2 SYGVKD. The CDR3 protein is CAISDPGNSGNTIYF. CDR3 bases: TGTGCCATCAGTGACCCAGGGAACTCTGGAAACACCATATATTTT.

The genes are TRBV7-9 and TRBJ2-7; TRBD1 or TRBD2 may be the D gene (6 bases each). V was shortened by 4 bases and J by 4 bases, with 17 bases between the two germline ends. CDR1 is SEHNR, CDR2 FQNEAQ, per germline (reference sequence). The CDR3 is made up of 15 amino acids. CDR3 in DNA: TGTGCCAGCAGCTCACAAGGGTGGAGGGGGTACGAGCAGTACTTC. Protein sequence: CASSSQGWRGYEQYF.

This clonotype appeared many times. This chain connects TRBV12-5 to TRBJ2-6; TRBD1 might be the D (6 bases). Germline V gene sequence: CDR1 LGHNT, CDR2 FRNRAP. The CDR3 has 17 residues. Deletions cut 0 bases from V and 3 bases from J, with 12 bases between. In nucleotides, the CDR3 is TGTGCTAGTGGTTTGGTACCAGGGGCGAGTGGGGCCAACGTCCTGACTTTC. As protein: CASGLVPGASGANVLTF.

This chain links TRBV12-3 or TRBV12-4 with TRBJ2-5; 8 positions agree with TRBD2. Losses at the gene ends were 3 bases for V and 4 bases for J; bases not matched to a gene: 7. The CDR3 consists of 15 residues. The CDR3 is CASSFSAGEVETQYF. Written as DNA, the CDR3 is TGTGCCAGCAGTTTTTCAGCGGGAGAAGTAGAGACCCAGTACTTC.

This clonotype was seen many times. This chain joins TRBV11-2 and TRBJ2-3; the match to TRBD2 covers 14 bases. This CDR3 spans 18 amino acids. V was clipped by 5 bases and J by 5 bases; unmatched bases: 12. In germline, CDR1 is SGHAT, CDR2 FQNNGV. CDR3: CASSPSGTSGRRGDTQYF. For the CDR3, the DNA is TGTGCCAGCAGCCCCTCCGGGACTAGCGGGAGAAGAGGAGATACGCAGTATTTT.

In this sample, this clonotype turned up many times. The chain is built from TRBV6-5 and TRBJ1-5; D perhaps matches TRBD1 (6 bases). The length of the CDR3 is 16 residues. V lost 5 bases and J lost 1, with 15 bases in between. Per germline, CDR1 MNHEY and CDR2 SVGAGI. CDR3 in DNA: TGTGCCAGCAGTAACCTCAGGGGAGAGAGCAATCAGCCCCAGCATTTT. Encoded protein: CASSNLRGESNQPQHF.

This clonotype was picked up many times. The rearrangement joins TRBV30 to TRBJ2-5, with a weak D call TRBD1 (6 bases). The V gene lost 3 bases and the J gene lost 4 bases, with 12 bases spanning the gap. The CDR3 length is 13 residues. Germline assignment: CDR1 GTSNPN and CDR2 SVGIG (reference sequence). CDR3 nucleotide sequence: TGTGCCTGGAGATTACAGGGCACAGAGACCCAGTACTTC. It yields the protein CAWRLQGTETQYF.

This clonotype is medium-sized in the sample. The chain has TRBV20-1 and TRBJ2-3; possible D gene TRBD1, 6 bases. Trimming shortened V by 4 bases and J by 1 base, and 6 bases separated the two germline ends. The CDR3 has 12 residues. Per the germline V gene, CDR1 is DFQATT and CDR2 is SNEGSKA (reference sequence). CDR3 in DNA: TGCAGTGCTACAGGGGGCACAGATACGCAGTATTTT. It codes for CSATGGTDTQYF.

This clonotype was seen ten or more times. V usage is TRBV12-3 or TRBV12-4 and J usage is TRBJ1-5; D not certain. The V gene lost 1 base and the J gene lost 2 bases, with 9 bases spanning the gap. This CDR3 has 15 residues. Written as DNA, the CDR3 is TGTGCCAGCAGTTTAGGCCATGGGGGCAATCAGCCCCAGCATTTT. Its translation is CASSLGHGGNQPQHF.

This clonotype was recorded at least ten times. The chain uses TRBV20-1 and TRBJ2-7; TRBD2 agrees at 10 bases. The CDR3 has 18 amino acids. Germline V gene sequence: CDR1 DFQATT, CDR2 SNEGSKA (reference sequence). V gave up 7 bases and J gave up 5 bases; unmatched junction bases: 23. The CDR3 sequence: CSGTPDASGSWGIHEQYF. CDR3 coding DNA: TGCAGTGGGACCCCCGACGCTAGCGGGAGCTGGGGGATCCACGAGCAGTACTTC.

This clonotype was counted many times. The chain carries TRBV29-1 and TRBJ1-2, with D tentatively TRBD1 (6 bases). Germline CDR1 SQVTM, CDR2 ANQGSEA. The CDR3 sequence is 12 residues long. The V and J ends lost 7 bases and 6 bases respectively, with 15 bases between them. CDR3 coding DNA: TGCAGCGCTAGGACAGTCGGCAATGGCTACACCTTC. Translating it yields CSARTVGNGYTF. Looking up the rest from reference TRBV29-1 and TRBJ1-2 gives the full variable domain: SAVISQKPSRDICQRGTSLTIQCQVDSQVTMMFWYRQQPGQSLTLIATANQGSEATYESGFVIDKFPISRPNLTFSTLTVSNMSPEDSSIYLCSARTVGNGYTFGSGTRLTVV.

The J gene is TRBJ1-1, the V gene TRBV28; 9 nucleotides match TRBD1. Germline CDR1 MDHEN, CDR2 SYDVKM. The CDR3 is 15 amino acids. V gave up 4 bases and J gave up 10 bases; unmatched junction bases: 13. CDR3 nucleotides: TGTGCCAGCAGTTCCCCGGGACAGGGACGTGAGGGAGCTTTCTTT. Translated: CASSSPGQGREGAFF.

This clonotype was seen many times. This rearrangement joins TRBV27 to TRBJ1-5; tentatively, D is TRBD1 (6 bases). The CDR3 spans 14 residues. The ends were cut back, 6 bases at V and 3 bases at J, with 12 bases in the middle. Germline V gene data show CDR1 as MNHEY and CDR2 as SMNVEV (reference sequence). CDR3: CASRLQGYNQPQHF. The DNA for the CDR3 is TGTGCCAGCAGGCTCCAGGGGTACAATCAGCCCCAGCATTTT.

This clonotype was observed at least ten times. The chain carries TRBV19 and TRBJ1-5, with D possibly matching TRBD1 (5 bases). CDR1 is LNHDA, CDR2 SQIVND, per germline (reference sequence). The CDR3 has 12 amino acids. Trimming left V 7 bases short and J 6 bases short, with 10 bases between. CDR3 nucleotides: TGTGCCAGTAATCGGGGGTCTCAGCCCCAGCATTTT. The encoded protein is CASNRGSQPQHF.

The sample holds a few counts of this clonotype. The genes are TRBV9 and TRBJ2-3; 13 bases are a match to TRBD2. The V and J ends lost 3 bases and 4 bases, in that order; junction bases with no gene match: 8. The germline V gene encodes CDR1 SGDLS and CDR2 YYNGEE. CDR3 length: 17 amino acids. The CDR3 is CASSALTSGRAPDTQYF. CDR3 nucleotides: TGTGCCAGCAGCGCACTAACTAGCGGGAGGGCCCCAGATACGCAGTATTTT.

This clonotype was counted ten times or more. This chain uses TRBV6-5 with TRBJ1-5; 10 bases align to TRBD1. The germline V gene encodes CDR1 MNHEY and CDR2 SVGAGI. The CDR3 contains 19 residues. The trim removed 5 bases at V and 0 bases at J, leaving 13 bases unmatched. DNA of the CDR3: TGTGCCAGCAGTCCTGCCTCCGGGACAGGGGAGTTTAGCAATCAGCCCCAGCATTTT. It is translated as CASSPASGTGEFSNQPQHF.

This clonotype occurred many times. J is TRBJ2-7 and V is TRBV6-1; 10 bases are shared with TRBD1. The CDR3 is made up of 13 amino acids. The trim removed 8 bases at V and 4 bases at J, leaving 5 bases unmatched. Looked up from germline, CDR1 is MNHNS and CDR2 is SASEGT. As DNA, the CDR3 is TGTGCCAGCGGCCGGACAGGGGGGTACGAGCAGTACTTC. Its translation is CASGRTGGYEQYF.

This clonotype was seen a few times. V and J are TRBV18 and TRBJ1-1; TRBD1 might be the D (5 bases). Deletions cut 4 bases from V and 7 bases from J, with 13 bases between. Germline V CDR1 and CDR2: KGHSH, LQKENI. The CDR3 length is 13 residues. DNA of the CDR3: TGTGCCAGCTCACGGGGCATGGCAGATGAAGCTTTCTTT. Encoded protein: CASSRGMADEAFF.

There are many counts of this clonotype. CDR3 protein: CASSPRPNDEQYF. The CDR3 region has the DNA TGTGCCAGCAGTCCCCGACCAAACGACGAGCAGTACTTC. The chain combines TRBV12-3 or TRBV12-4 with TRBJ2-7; D call uncertain. CDR3 length equals 13 residues. Trimming cost V 5 bases and J 5 bases, with 13 bases left between them.

This clonotype appeared many times. The chain recombines TRBV9 with TRBJ2-5; D perhaps matches TRBD2 (6 bases). The CDR3 covers 16 residues. Trimming cost V 4 bases and J 4 bases, with 20 bases left between them. Germline CDR1 reads SGDLS; CDR2 reads YYNGEE. The CDR3 here is CASSRDHLASGETQYF. As DNA, the CDR3 is TGTGCCAGCAGCCGAGACCACCTAGCGAGCGGAGAGACCCAGTACTTC.

This clonotype was seen just once. A junction boundary mismatches the germline segment, possibly from a read error. The gene calls are TRBV20-1 and TRBJ2-7, with 15 positions matching TRBD2. CDR3 length: 15 amino acids. Germline-derived CDR1 and CDR2 are DFQATT and SNEGSKA (reference sequence). The CDR3 DNA reads as TGCAGTGCCAGAGGACTAGCGGGAGGGCCACTCGAGCAGTACTTC. Amino acid sequence: CSARGLAGGPLEQYF.

This clonotype was picked up one time. V usage is TRBV20-1 and J usage is TRBJ1-2; 11 bases are a match to TRBD1. The CDR3 totals 17 residues. Germline V gene sequence: CDR1 DFQATT, CDR2 SNEGSKA (reference sequence). Trimming took 6 bases from V and 4 from J; bases not matched to a gene: 16. This CDR3 is CSAPARDRGDISYGYTF. For the CDR3, the DNA is TGCAGTGCACCGGCACGGGACAGGGGGGATATATCCTATGGCTACACCTTC.

The rearrangement links TRBV18 to TRBJ2-7, with D possibly TRBD2 on 6 matching bases. Per germline, CDR1 KGHSH and CDR2 LQKENI. The CDR3 spans 12 residues. With 2 bases removed from V and 7 bases from J, the gap between germline ends came to 9 bases. The CDR3 spells CASSPVGREQYF. CDR3 DNA sequence: TGTGCCAGCTCACCAGTAGGGAGGGAGCAGTACTTC. Full variable domain (outside the CDR3, taken from reference TRBV18 and TRBJ2-7): NAGVMQNPRHLVRRRGQEARLRCSPMKGHSHVYWYRQLPEEGLKFMVYLQKENIIDESGMPKERFSAEFPKEGPSILRIQQVVRGDSAAYFCASSPVGREQYFGPGTRLTVT.

In its sample, this clonotype was seen many times. The CDR3: CASSFPGGNEQYF. The CDR3 nucleotides are TGTGCCAGCAGTTTCCCGGGGGGCAACGAGCAGTACTTC. The rearrangement uses TRBV12-3 or TRBV12-4 and TRBJ2-7; tentatively, D is TRBD2 (7 bases). The CDR3 is 13 amino acids. Deletions cut 3 bases from V and 5 bases from J, with 11 bases between.

This clonotype was observed at least ten times. The chain carries TRBV12-5 and TRBJ1-1, with D maybe TRBD1 (6 bases). The CDR3 runs to 13 residues. The germline CDR1 and CDR2 sequences are LGHNT and FRNRAP. V shed 7 bases and J shed 2 bases, with 11 bases lying between them. Here the CDR3 DNA reads TGTGCTAGTGCGGGGGGGGCCAACACTGAAGCTTTCTTT. Translation: CASAGGANTEAFF.

This clonotype appeared many times. The germline gene is not matched at one end of the junction; a read error may be the cause. The genes are TRBV12-3 or TRBV12-4 and TRBJ1-1; D is unresolved. The CDR3 is 15 residues long. CDR3 coding DNA: TGTGCCAGCAGTTTAGGTGGGCGAAAGAACGCTGAAGCTTTCTTT. Protein sequence: CASSLGGRKNAEAFF.